This T cell receptor (beta chain) was sequenced for a study of T-cell reconstitution after alpha-beta-depleted transplantation in children (dated by TCRdb to 2016 to 2018). Some background on the complete study: Using TCR repertoire profiling, the study quantitatively followed how T-cell immune reconstitution unfolded in children after TCRalphabeta/CD19-depleted allogeneic hematopoietic cell transplantation. Points the paper makes about the study in general: The apparently early alphabetaT-cell count recovery about two months after transplant was reportedly dependent on only several hundred rapidly expanded clones derived from non-depleted graft cells. In some patients, the high TCRbeta diversity seen at day 60 was put down to recipient T cells and intrathymic progenitors that had survived conditioning. The frequencies of hyperexpanded clones fell over the following months, and after one year, T-cell counts and TCRbeta diversity were mostly attributed to newly produced T cells.

Only a few counts were recorded for this clonotype. No cognate antigen has been identified for it. Per-nucleotide qualities are absent, and no much larger clonotype sits a single base away. Receptors were amplified or captured by PCR. The data were produced on an Illumina HiSeq 2500. TCR library preparation used molecular barcoding, with unique molecular identifiers applied to normalize quantification of the TCRbeta repertoire. TCRdb handled the public reads itself, with Q25 trimming in fastp and clone calling in MiXCR, and kept productive beta chains. Rows are unified per CDR3 protein, each entry keeping the most common DNA and genes. The table for this sample lists some 830,000 distinct CDR3 sequences; roughly 16% of them were counted only once. Of the sample, roughly 5% falls within the top ten clones. This sample's treatment or condition label indicates: allogeneic hematopoietic cell transplantation with graft depleted of TCRalphabeta T cells and CD19 B cells. The transplant recipients were children given TCRalphabeta/CD19-depleted allogeneic hematopoietic cell grafts.

Taken from cysteine to phenylalanine, the CDR3 has 14 residues. Only CDR3 DNA remains: 42 bases, in frame from the first base. For CDR1 and CDR2, the germline V gene lists SGHRS and YFSETQ. The junction shows trimming of 3 bases on V and 1 base on J, plus 10 bases between the germline ends. The V gene is TRBV5-1 and the J gene is TRBJ1-1; no D gene is confidently identified. The sequenced sample was PBMCs, mostly from graft donor cells, obtained 360 days after TCRalphabeta/CD19-depleted stem cell transplant. The clonotype originates from a male patient younger than 18 who had a stem cell transplant for acute lymphoblastic leukemia, so the T cells may come from the graft donor. At the DNA level, the sequence is TGCGCCAGCAGCTACCCAGGTACGAACACTGAAGCTTTCTTT. It codes for CASSYPGTNTEAFF.